A selection of T cell receptor beta chains follows, all from one sample in a study of cytomegalovirus exposure and HLA in healthy donors. The protocol was immunoSEQ multiplex PCR, while the TCRdb copy is restricted to in-frame clones and leaves out a portion. Of about 150,000 clones in the sample, roughly 78% were seen once. Sequenced input: PBMCs. All receptors come from a man aged 50 to 59 in good health and CMV-seropositive. Both conserved end residues are part of each CDR3. D genes are given only for firm matches. Part of the rows lack a size; the others show once, few, many or a class for expanded clones.

D gene	V gene	clone size	J gene	CDR3 protein	CDR3 DNA
.	TRBV18	.	TRBJ1-2	CASSPEWGQGNYGYTF	TGTGCCAGCTCACCCGAGTGGGGGCAGGGAAACTATGGCTACACCTTC
.	TRBV7-8	.	TRBJ2-1	CASSSPRWLADYNEQFF	TGTGCCAGCAGCTCCCCCCGGTGGCTAGCAGATTACAATGAGCAGTTCTTC
.	TRBV11-1	once	TRBJ1-2	CASSHGRGLYGYTF	TGTGCCAGCAGCCACGGGAGGGGACTCTATGGCTACACCTTC
.	TRBV10-3	.	TRBJ2-3	CAISAPAAAEATDTQYF	TGTGCCATCAGTGCCCCGGCGGCGGCGGAGGCCACAGATACGCAGTATTTT
.	TRBV28	.	TRBJ2-1	CASIHINEQFF	TGTGCCAGTATACACATCAATGAGCAGTTCTTC
.	TRBV30	few	TRBJ1-4	CAWSRQGGEKLFF	TGTGCCTGGAGTAGGCAGGGTGGTGAAAAACTGTTTTTT
TRBD2	TRBV27	.	TRBJ2-1	CASSLLAGELNEQFF	TGTGCCAGCAGTTTATTAGCGGGAGAGCTTAATGAGCAGTTCTTC
TRBD1	TRBV19	.	TRBJ1-2	CASTQVGQGSGGYTF	TGTGCCAGTACCCAAGTTGGACAGGGCTCAGGTGGCTACACCTTC
.	TRBV5-1	.	TRBJ2-2	CASSVSVPPGELFF	TGCGCCAGCAGCGTCAGCGTTCCCCCCGGGGAGCTGTTTTTT
.	TRBV10-3	.	TRBJ2-1	CAISDLAEEQFF	TGTGCCATCAGTGATTTAGCGGAGGAGCAGTTCTTC
TRBD1	TRBV10-3	.	TRBJ1-2	CAISEWDRGYGYTF	TGTGCCATCAGTGAATGGGACAGGGGATATGGCTACACCTTC
TRBD1	TRBV28	.	TRBJ1-1	CASSFMGQVNTEAFF	TGTGCCAGCAGTTTCATGGGACAGGTGAACACTGAAGCTTTCTTT
.	TRBV5-4	.	TRBJ2-3	CASQSADTQYF	TGTGCCAGCCAGTCCGCAGATACGCAGTATTTT
TRBD1	TRBV27	once	TRBJ2-1	CASSIPGTGGRRNEQFF	TGTGCCAGCAGTATACCCGGGACAGGGGGACGTAGGAATGAGCAGTTCTTC
.	TRBV25-1	.	TRBJ2-1	CASSAWAGNEQFF	TGTGCCAGCAGTGCTTGGGCGGGCAATGAGCAGTTCTTC
TRBD2	TRBV5-1	.	TRBJ2-5	CASSPSSGRGQETQYF	TGCGCCAGCAGCCCTTCTAGCGGGAGAGGGCAAGAGACCCAGTACTTC
.	TRBV28	.	TRBJ2-5	CASSTTPYDLQETQYF	TGTGCCAGCAGTACGACCCCTTACGACTTGCAAGAGACCCAGTACTTC
TRBD1	TRBV5-1	few	TRBJ1-2	CASSSQLTGTNYGYTF	TGCGCCAGCAGCTCACAACTGACAGGGACTAACTATGGCTACACCTTC
TRBD1	TRBV2	few	TRBJ1-4	CASSIGTANEKLFF	TGTGCCAGCAGTATCGGGACAGCTAATGAAAAACTGTTTTTT
TRBD1	TRBV4-1	.	TRBJ2-5	CASSQDARGQETQYF	TGCGCCAGCAGCCAAGATGCCAGGGGGCAAGAGACCCAGTACTTC
TRBD1	TRBV13	few	TRBJ1-5	CASSYRQGRGNQPQHF	TGTGCCAGCAGCTACCGACAGGGCCGAGGCAATCAGCCCCAGCATTTT
TRBD1	TRBV28	.	TRBJ1-5	CASSENQGAQPQHF	TGTGCCAGCAGCGAAAACCAGGGGGCTCAGCCCCAGCATTTT
TRBD1	TRBV18	.	TRBJ1-2	CASSPRRGRAYGYTF	TGTGCCAGCTCACCGCGCAGGGGGCGGGCCTATGGCTACACCTTC
.	TRBV5-4	.	TRBJ2-2	CASSFGGTGELFF	TGTGCCAGCAGCTTTGGAGGTACCGGGGAGCTGTTTTTT
TRBD1	TRBV28	.	TRBJ1-6	CASLISHRGVYNSPLHF	TGTGCCAGCCTGATAAGTCACAGGGGCGTTTATAATTCACCCCTCCACTTT
TRBD2	TRBV25-1	.	TRBJ2-1	CASSGVAGGLAEQFF	TGTGCCAGCAGTGGGGTAGCGGGAGGGTTGGCTGAGCAGTTCTTC
.	TRBV5-1	once	TRBJ1-1	CASSLLQGLGGTEAFF	TGCGCCAGCAGCTTGCTCCAGGGCCTTGGTGGCACTGAAGCTTTCTTT
.	TRBV30	.	TRBJ2-1	CASNTVYNEQFF	TGTGCCTCAAATACGGTCTACAATGAGCAGTTCTTC
.	TRBV10-2	.	TRBJ2-7	CASSLLAGVSYEQYF	TGCGCCAGCAGTCTTCTCGCAGGGGTTTCCTACGAGCAGTACTTC
TRBD1	TRBV4-1	.	TRBJ2-2	CASSQTGGLSYGELFF	TGCGCCAGCAGCCAGACAGGGGGCTTATCGTACGGGGAGCTGTTTTTT
TRBD1	TRBV19	few	TRBJ1-4	CASSHRDRGQKLFF	TGTGCCAGTAGTCACCGGGACAGGGGTCAAAAACTGTTTTTT
.	TRBV7-9	.	TRBJ2-7	CASSAGGRFEQYF	TGTGCCAGCAGCGCGGGCGGCAGGTTCGAGCAGTACTTC
TRBD2	TRBV5-1	once	TRBJ2-1	CASSFGSGGNEQFF	TGCGCCAGCAGCTTTGGTAGCGGGGGCAATGAGCAGTTCTTC
.	TRBV2	.	TRBJ1-1	CASSVQGSEAFF	TGTGCCAGCAGCGTACAGGGTTCTGAAGCTTTCTTT
TRBD1	TRBV29-1	.	TRBJ2-1	CSSGTGYNEQFF	TGCAGTTCTGGGACAGGGTACAATGAGCAGTTCTTC
TRBD1	TRBV18	once	TRBJ2-7	CASSPDRGPYEQYF	TGTGCCAGCTCACCGGACAGGGGGCCGTACGAGCAGTACTTC
TRBD1	TRBV5-4	.	TRBJ2-1	CASSRRQGAAYNEQFF	TGTGCCAGCAGCAGGAGACAGGGGGCAGCCTACAATGAGCAGTTCTTC
TRBD1	TRBV7-9	.	TRBJ1-1	CASSSRTGGVGAFF	TGTGCCAGCAGCTCCCGGACAGGGGGCGTTGGAGCTTTCTTT
TRBD2	TRBV29-1	.	TRBJ2-3	CSVEGTLGGETDTQYF	TGCAGCGTTGAAGGGACGTTGGGGGGGGAAACAGATACGCAGTATTTT
.	TRBV25-1	.	TRBJ2-4	CASSELGGAASF	TGTGCCAGCAGTGAATTAGGGGGAGCCGCTTCTTTC
TRBD1	TRBV11-2	few	TRBJ1-4	CASSSPGQGAGGNEKLFF	TGTGCCAGCAGCTCGCCGGGACAGGGGGCTGGTGGTAATGAAAAACTGTTTTTT
TRBD2	TRBV14	few	TRBJ2-1	CASSPSGREQFF	TGTGCCAGCAGCCCTAGCGGGAGAGAGCAGTTCTTC
TRBD1	TRBV6-1	.	TRBJ2-3	CASSFDRALTDTQYF	TGTGCCAGCAGTTTTGACAGGGCTCTAACAGATACGCAGTATTTT
.	TRBV18	.	TRBJ2-5	CASSPPGSGYQETQYF	TGTGCCAGCTCACCACCGGGTAGCGGATACCAAGAGACCCAGTACTTC
.	TRBV5-1	once	TRBJ2-3	CASSFRQIPDTQYF	TGCGCCAGCAGCTTCAGACAGATTCCAGATACGCAGTATTTT
.	TRBV6-1	.	TRBJ1-6	CASRAYYNSPLHF	TGTGCCAGCAGGGCATACTATAATTCACCCCTCCACTTT
TRBD2	TRBV5-1	.	TRBJ2-7	CASSVGLDTHEQYF	TGCGCCAGCAGCGTTGGACTAGACACCCACGAGCAGTACTTC
TRBD2	TRBV5-1	.	TRBJ2-2	CASSEGLGPGELFF	TGCGCCAGCAGCGAGGGACTAGGCCCCGGGGAGCTGTTTTTT
.	TRBV6-6	.	TRBJ2-3	CASFSGTRLDTQYF	TGTGCCAGCTTCAGCGGAACCCGGTTGGATACGCAGTATTTT